The TCR beta chain described here comes from a study of cytomegalovirus exposure and HLA in healthy donors. J was trimmed by 12 bases and V by 1 base; bases with no gene match: 7. The germline V gene encodes CDR1 MGHRA and CDR2 YSYEKL. CDR3 length: 15 residues. Researchers ran the PCR with 60 Vbeta and 13 Jbeta primers. Clones were read by immunoSEQ multiplex PCR, and TCRdb kept only the in-frame ones, dropping some. This sample has more than 75,000 clones; 80% to 90% occur once, and the top ten carry around 5.6%. The V and J genes are TRBV4-1 and TRBJ2-1; 12 positions agree with TRBD2. The source is a woman aged 18-35 years in good health and CMV-seropositive. The sequenced material came from PBMCs. This CDR3 is CASSQAPSGRARQFF. CDR3 DNA sequence: TGCGCCAGCAGCCAAGCGCCTAGCGGGAGGGCCAGGCAGTTCTTC.